What follows describes a single T cell receptor beta chain. The antigen is unknown. Patients with uncontrolled infections, other autoimmune diseases, pregnancy or lactation were excluded. Amplification targeted TCR beta CDR3 regions from RNA transcripts. Using the HTBI primer set, a first-round RT-PCR was run on the TCR CDR3. TCRdb called the multiplex PCR reads again in MiXCR, with one record for every CDR3 protein. In the table there are approximately 620,000 distinct CDR3 sequences, about 14% of which are singletons. This sample is part of a study of T cells in Graves' hyperthyroidism and ophthalmopathy. Findings of the study overall: Expanded thyroid clonotypes (above 0.001) were mostly also found in blood.

This clonotype was obtained from a woman in her 30s with Graves' hyperthyroidism that later progressed to Graves' ophthalmopathy. Sequenced: blood.

The CDR3 DNA reads TGTGCCAGCAGCCTCACCTATGGAGAGACTAGCGGCTACGAGCAGTACTTC. Protein: CASSLTYGETSGYEQYF. The gene calls are TRBV3-1 and TRBJ2-7; 9 bases fit TRBD2. V shed 4 bases, J shed 3 bases, and the junction held 13 bases outside the gene matches. CDR1 is LGHDT, CDR2 YNNKEL, per germline (reference sequence). CDR3 length: 17 residues.